These 26 T cell receptor beta chains were all obtained from the same sample, sequenced in a study of response to subunit inactivated influenza vaccine. Using its own MiXCR run on the RT-PCR reads, TCRdb lists one record per CDR3 protein. This sample has about 620,000 distinct CDR3 sequences, with roughly 12% found just once. The sample here was PBMCs from blood, taken on the day of vaccination. The source of these receptors is a man over 45 who received an inactivated influenza vaccine.

The chain is built from TRBV29-1 and TRBJ1-2; possible D gene TRBD1, 6 bases. V lost 7 bases and J lost 1, with 13 bases in between. CDR1 is SQVTM and CDR2 is ANQGSEA in the germline V gene. The CDR3 is 13 amino acids. The CDR3 sequence is CSALGQHNYGYTF. CDR3 in DNA: TGCAGCGCACTCGGACAGCATAACTATGGCTACACCTTC.

In its sample, this clonotype was seen a few times. The chain couples TRBV12-3 or TRBV12-4 to TRBJ2-5, with D possibly called TRBD1 or TRBD2 (5 bases each). Trimming shortened V by 6 bases and J by 7 bases, and 18 bases separated the two germline ends. The CDR3 is made up of 14 amino acids. DNA of the CDR3: TGTGCCAGCAGCCCCGCAGTGACTGGGGGGACCCAGTACTTC. Amino acid sequence: CASSPAVTGGTQYF.

CDR3 protein: CAISEGLAGGGEQFF. The CDR3 DNA follows: TGTGCCATCAGTGAGGGACTAGCGGGGGGCGGTGAGCAGTTCTTC. V is TRBV10-3 and J is TRBJ2-1; 14 bases match TRBD2. The junction had 3 bases not matched to a gene; V was cut back by 2 bases and J by 9 bases. This CDR3 spans 15 amino acids. The germline V gene has CDR1 ENHRY and CDR2 SYGVKD.

This clonotype showed up just a few times. This rearrangement joins TRBV12-3 or TRBV12-4 to TRBJ1-6; no clear D gene. This CDR3 spans 12 amino acids. Trimming cost V 8 bases and J 7 bases, with 9 bases left between them. In DNA form, the CDR3 reads TGTGCCAGCCGGCCCCTAAATTCACCCCTCCACTTT. Its translation is CASRPLNSPLHF.

This clonotype has just a few counts. This chain joins TRBV7-2 and TRBJ2-3, with 9 bases fitting TRBD2. Germline trimming cut 5 bases from V and 0 bases from J; bases unmatched to any gene: 6. CDR1 and CDR2 from the germline V gene are SGHTA and FQGNSA. The CDR3 totals 16 residues. Written as DNA, the CDR3 is TGTGCCAGCAGCCCGACTAGCGGATCTAGCACAGATACGCAGTATTTT. This encodes CASSPTSGSSTDTQYF.

This clonotype was found many times. This chain links TRBV5-5 with TRBJ2-1, with 7 bases matching TRBD2. Germline loops: CDR1 SGHKS, CDR2 YYEKEE (reference sequence). With V trimmed by 4 bases and J by 5 bases, 6 bases remained unmatched. The CDR3 is 14 amino acids. The CDR3 DNA reads as TGTGCCAGCAGCCGCCGCCTAGCGGACAATGAGCAGTTCTTC. This sequence encodes CASSRRLADNEQFF.

This clonotype was detected a few times. This chain connects TRBV6-6 to TRBJ1-1, with no clear D. Trimming cost V 7 bases and J 4 bases, with 13 bases left between them. Per germline, CDR1 MNHNY and CDR2 SVGAGI (reference sequence). This CDR3 has 13 amino acids. Written as DNA, the CDR3 is TGTGCCAGCATCCCCGTCCCGGGCACTGAAGCTTTCTTT. This gives the protein CASIPVPGTEAFF.

This clonotype was seen only a few times. This CDR3 reads CATENSGSFTGELFF. Here the CDR3 DNA reads TGTGCCACTGAGAATAGCGGGAGCTTCACCGGGGAGCTGTTTTTT. The chain couples TRBV10-3 to TRBJ2-2; TRBD2 agrees at 9 bases. V trimming: 10 bases; J trimming: 4 bases; junction bases outside the gene matches: 10. The CDR3 sequence is 15 residues long. Germline V CDR1 and CDR2: ENHRY, SYGVKD.

The V gene is TRBV7-9, the J gene TRBJ1-1; D ambiguous. Trimming left V 6 bases short and J 1 base short, with 6 bases between. The germline gives CDR1 SEHNR, CDR2 FQNEAQ (reference sequence). The CDR3 loop spans 12 amino acids. The CDR3 DNA follows: TGTGCCAGCAGTCCAGAGAACACTGAAGCTTTCTTT. It specifies CASSPENTEAFF.

The chain combines TRBV5-4 with TRBJ2-7; 7 nucleotides align to TRBD2. The length of the CDR3 is 12 residues. Per the germline V gene, CDR1 is SGHNT and CDR2 is YYREEE (reference sequence). With 4 bases clipped from V and 10 bases from J, the junction kept 8 bases outside the gene matches. The CDR3 spells CASSLGGEYQYF. CDR3 nucleotide sequence: TGTGCCAGCAGCCTTGGGGGGGAGTACCAGTACTTC.

J is TRBJ2-7 and V is TRBV11-2; D perhaps matches TRBD1 (7 bases). V shed 1 base and J shed 0 bases, with 10 bases lying between them. Germline loops: CDR1 SGHAT, CDR2 FQNNGV. CDR3 length equals 15 residues. CDR3 sequence: CASSLARGASYEQYF. In DNA form, the CDR3 reads TGTGCCAGCAGCTTAGCCAGGGGGGCCTCCTACGAGCAGTACTTC.

The chain employs TRBV12-3 or TRBV12-4 and TRBJ2-1; TRBD2 matches 11 bases. This CDR3 contains 15 residues. V was pared by 5 bases and J by 10 bases, with 10 bases of the junction left unmatched. The CDR3 sequence: CASSPGTSGGAEQFF. CDR3 DNA sequence: TGTGCCAGCAGTCCAGGGACTAGCGGTGGGGCGGAGCAGTTCTTC.

This clonotype was seen a handful of times. The chain has TRBV20-1 and TRBJ2-3; 8 bases align to TRBD2. V shed 5 bases, J shed 5 bases, and the junction held 9 bases outside the gene matches. CDR3 size: 14 residues. In germline, CDR1 is DFQATT, CDR2 SNEGSKA (reference sequence). The CDR3 DNA reads TGCAGTGCTTATAATCCAGCGGGAGAAGATACGCAGTATTTT. Protein sequence: CSAYNPAGEDTQYF.

This clonotype has more than one count but fewer than ten. The chain employs TRBV19 and TRBJ2-7; 9 bases map to TRBD1. The CDR3 spans 15 residues. The germline V gene encodes CDR1 LNHDA and CDR2 SQIVND (reference sequence). Trimming took 5 bases from V and 2 from J; bases not matched to a gene: 7. The CDR3 sequence is CASSRRDRETYEQYF. The CDR3 bases are TGTGCCAGTAGTCGCCGGGACAGGGAGACCTACGAGCAGTACTTC.

V gene TRBV4-2 combines with J gene TRBJ2-1; 7 nucleotides agree with TRBD2. The CDR3 runs to 15 residues. Germline V gives CDR1 LGHNA, CDR2 YNFKEQ. V shed 1 base and J 9 bases; nucleotides not matched to a gene: 9. CDR3 in amino acids: CASSQGRGLIFEQFF. The DNA of the CDR3 is TGTGCCAGCAGCCAAGGTCGGGGACTAATATTTGAGCAGTTCTTC.

This clonotype occurred many times. The V and J genes are TRBV15 and TRBJ2-1; 7 nucleotides agree with TRBD1. The trim removed 0 bases at V and 4 bases at J, leaving 3 bases unmatched. CDR1 is LNHNV and CDR2 is YYDKDF in the germline V gene (reference sequence). The CDR3 is 15 residues long. The CDR3 DNA reads TGTGCCACCAGCAGAGATCGGGGACAGTACAATGAGCAGTTCTTC. Translated, it gives CATSRDRGQYNEQFF.

This clonotype turned up a few times. The rearrangement uses TRBV10-3 and TRBJ2-7, with TRBD2 matching 7 bases. V dropped 4 bases and J dropped 5; count of bases not matched to a gene: 11. Germline V gene lookup returns CDR1 ENHRY and CDR2 SYGVKD. The CDR3 is 15 residues long. This chain's CDR3 is CAISGGARGVDEQYF. The CDR3 DNA follows: TGTGCCATCAGTGGAGGCGCCCGGGGGGTCGACGAGCAGTACTTC.

CDR3 nucleotides: TGTGCCAGCAGCCGACATTCTAGGCCCTCCTACGAGCAGTACTTC. Its translation: CASSRHSRPSYEQYF. The chain couples TRBV7-6 to TRBJ2-7; D unclear. CDR1 is SGHVS and CDR2 is FNYEAQ in the germline V gene. V was cut by 5 bases and J by 0 bases, with 14 bases left in between. The CDR3 has 15 residues.

This clonotype was observed a handful of times. The chain carries TRBV3-1 and TRBJ1-1; TRBD1 is a possible D gene (5 bases). Germline CDR1 reads LGHDT; CDR2 reads YNNKEL (reference sequence). The CDR3 is made up of 13 amino acids. The V gene lost 5 bases and the J gene lost 4 bases, with 11 bases spanning the gap. The CDR3 sequence: CASSVTEGTEAFF. The CDR3 coding sequence is TGTGCCAGCAGCGTGACAGAGGGCACTGAAGCTTTCTTT.

With respect to this clonotype: At one end the junction does not follow the germline gene, possibly because of a read error. The chain uses TRBV4-1 and TRBJ2-1; D unclear. Germline-derived CDR1 and CDR2 are MGHRA and YSYEKL. The CDR3 sequence is 12 residues long. This CDR3 is CASSQVSAARVF. DNA for the CDR3: TGCGCCAGCAGCCAAGTTAGTGCAGCAAGGGTCTTC.

This clonotype was seen ten or more times. The chain links TRBV28 to TRBJ2-1, with TRBD1 matching over 9 bases. This CDR3 region has 16 residues. Germline lookup yields CDR1 MDHEN and CDR2 SYDVKM. V was clipped by 5 bases and J by 7 bases; unmatched bases: 12. The CDR3 is CASSGPGQGVLNEQFF. Written as DNA, the CDR3 is TGTGCCAGCAGTGGCCCGGGACAGGGCGTCCTAAATGAGCAGTTCTTC.

This chain links TRBV2 with TRBJ2-7; D unresolved. The CDR3 consists of 11 residues. The germline CDR1 and CDR2 sequences are SNHLY and FYNNEI. V lost 11 bases to trimming and J lost 5 bases, with 13 bases between them. In DNA, the CDR3 is TGTGCCGTCGGGCTACGCCACGAGCAGTACTTC. Protein sequence: CAVGLRHEQYF.

This clonotype has just a few counts. The rearrangement links TRBV5-1 to TRBJ2-1; the match to TRBD1 covers 7 bases. Per germline, CDR1 SGHRS and CDR2 YFSETQ. The CDR3 spans 14 residues. After removal of 4 bases from V and 6 bases from J, the junction contained 7 bases not matched to a gene. The CDR3 spells CASSAQGYRNEQFF. In nucleotides, the CDR3 is TGCGCCAGCAGCGCACAGGGGTACCGCAATGAGCAGTTCTTC.

There are a few counts of this clonotype. This CDR3 is CASSPRTGFQPQHF. CDR3 bases: TGTGCCAGCAGTCCCAGGACAGGGTTTCAGCCCCAGCATTTT. The V gene is TRBV27, the J gene TRBJ1-5; 8 positions match TRBD1. The CDR3 is 14 amino acids. Germline CDR1 MNHEY, CDR2 SMNVEV (reference sequence). Trimming cost V 5 bases and J 6 bases; bases outside gene matches: 6.

This chain connects TRBV12-3 or TRBV12-4 to TRBJ2-5; D call uncertain. The V and J ends lost 3 bases and 6 bases respectively, with 8 bases between them. This CDR3 is 12 amino acids long. The CDR3 reads CASSLGVQTQYF. CDR3 nucleotides: TGTGCCAGCAGTTTGGGCGTTCAGACCCAGTACTTC.

The genes are TRBV5-5 and TRBJ2-7, with 8 positions matching TRBD1. The V and J ends lost 4 bases and 6 bases, in that order; junction bases with no gene match: 6. CDR3 length: 13 amino acids. Germline CDR1 SGHKS, CDR2 YYEKEE (reference sequence). For the CDR3, the DNA is TGTGCCAGCAGCGTTAGGACAGGGCGCGAGCAGTACTTC. It translates to CASSVRTGREQYF.